These 12 T cell receptor beta chains came from one sample sequenced in a study of blood T cell repertoires in COVID-19 (TCRdb year 2020). The library was built by means of the immunoSEQ multiplex PCR assay. Not all clones reach the TCRdb copy of this immuneACCESS table, which keeps in-frame sequences only. Checked studies attribute under half of the gap to unresolved V genes and leave the rest unexplained. The sample data list 250,000 to 300,000 clones, and around 89% of these were observed just once. 0.75% to 1% of the sample is in the top ten clones. Sequenced sample: peripheral blood. These receptors were collected from a woman aged 35 to 49 who had recovered from COVID-19.

The gene calls are TRBV7-9 and TRBJ1-5; TRBD1 is a possible D gene (5 bases). Trimming removed 5 bases from V and 2 bases from J, with 13 bases in between. Looked up from germline, CDR1 is SEHNR and CDR2 is FQNEAQ (reference sequence). The CDR3 contains 15 residues. CDR3: CASSAVRGGNQPQHF. As DNA, the CDR3 is TGTGCCAGCAGCGCAGTACGGGGGGGCAATCAGCCCCAGCATTTT.

The chain couples TRBV5-6 to TRBJ2-5; 8 bases agree with TRBD2. This CDR3 comprises 16 residues. V lost 0 bases and J lost 1; bases outside the gene matches: 5. CDR1 is SGHDT and CDR2 is YYEEEE in the germline V gene. The CDR3 nucleotides read TGTGCCAGCAGCTTGGGGGCGGGAGGCCCCCAAGAGACCCAGTACTTC. Amino acids: CASSLGAGGPQETQYF.

CDR3 nucleotide sequence: TGTGCCACCTCGGGTTGGATTAATTCACCCCTCCACTTT. It encodes CATSGWINSPLHF. The chain combines TRBV6-5 with TRBJ1-6, with D unclear. The CDR3 is 13 residues long. V shed 10 bases and J shed 6 bases, with 13 bases lying between them. Germline assignment: CDR1 MNHEY and CDR2 SVGAGI.

V usage is TRBV4-3 and J usage is TRBJ1-2; D is possibly TRBD1 (6 bases). The CDR3 runs 16 residues. The germline CDR1 and CDR2 sequences are LGHNA and YSLEER. V lost 2 bases and J 2 bases, leaving 15 bases between the germline ends. CDR3 nucleotide sequence: TGCGCCAGCAGCCAACTCGGACAGATACGCAACTATGGCTACACCTTC. It is translated as CASSQLGQIRNYGYTF.

V and J are TRBV5-4 and TRBJ1-5, with 10 bases fitting TRBD1. CDR3 length: 15 residues. After removal of 0 bases from V and 4 bases from J, the junction contained 1 base not matched to a gene. The germline V gene has CDR1 SGHNT and CDR2 YYREEE (reference sequence). CDR3 amino acids: CASSLGQGANQPQHF. CDR3 sequence (DNA): TGTGCCAGCAGCTTGGGACAGGGGGCAAATCAGCCCCAGCATTTT.

V gene TRBV10-3 combines with J gene TRBJ2-3; 10 bases agree with TRBD2. The CDR3 spans 15 residues. The germline gives CDR1 ENHRY, CDR2 SYGVKD. V lost 2 bases, J lost 11 bases, and 10 bases stayed unmatched. CDR3 DNA sequence: TGTGCCATCAGTGAGGCCAGCGGGAGGGCCGGTTGGCAGTATTTT. Amino acids: CAISEASGRAGWQYF.

The chain links TRBV9 to TRBJ2-7; 10 bases map to TRBD1. The CDR3 is made up of 14 amino acids. From germline, CDR1 is SGDLS and CDR2 YYNGEE. J lost 3 bases, V lost 4 bases, and 4 bases had no gene match. The chain's CDR3 is CASSPRDRGYEQYF. CDR3 sequence (DNA): TGTGCCAGCAGCCCCCGGGACAGGGGCTACGAGCAGTACTTC.

The genes are TRBV29-1 and TRBJ2-1, with 7 bases that match TRBD1. CDR3 length equals 14 residues. The junction had 5 bases not matched to a gene; V was cut back by 6 bases and J by 0 bases. Germline values: CDR1 SQVTM, CDR2 ANQGSEA. CDR3 nucleotides: TGCAGCGTCGCCGGGACAGCCTCCTACAATGAGCAGTTCTTC. Residues: CSVAGTASYNEQFF.

V gene TRBV11-3 combines with J gene TRBJ2-7; D gene unclear. The CDR3 has 14 amino acids. Germline-derived CDR1 and CDR2 are SGHNT and YENEEA. Trimming shortened V by 5 bases and J by 1 base, and 12 bases separated the two germline ends. The CDR3 here is CASSPGRSSYEQYF. As DNA, the CDR3 is TGTGCCAGCAGCCCCGGTCGGTCGTCCTACGAGCAGTACTTC.

The genes are TRBV6-5 and TRBJ2-5; TRBD2 matches 8 bases. The V segment lost 3 bases and the J segment 5 bases; nucleotides outside the gene matches: 11. This CDR3 has 16 residues. Germline CDR1 is MNHEY and CDR2 is SVGAGI. CDR3 DNA sequence: TGTGCCAGCAGTTATGACCGAGCGGGAGTGGGGGAGACCCAGTACTTC. It codes for CASSYDRAGVGETQYF.

The rearrangement links TRBV13 to TRBJ2-1; 11 bases are a match to TRBD2. The CDR3 is 17 residues long. Germline assignment: CDR1 PRHDT and CDR2 FYEKMQ (reference sequence). Losses at the gene ends were 5 bases for V and 6 bases for J; bases not matched to a gene: 12. CDR3 loop: CASSPGTSGPGANEQFF. CDR3 in DNA: TGTGCCAGCAGCCCAGGGACTAGCGGACCAGGGGCCAATGAGCAGTTCTTC.

Details on this clone: Germline is not matched at one junction end, which may reflect a read error. V gene TRBV12-3 or TRBV12-4 combines with J gene TRBJ1-2; D ambiguous. The CDR3 is 12 amino acids. The CDR3 reads CASSPPQAPSYF. CDR3 in DNA: TGTGCCAGCAGTCCCCCCCAGGCCCCGTCATACTTC.